Listed here is a single T cell receptor beta chain. Its antigen is not known. Only in-frame clones appear in the TCRdb table, and some are missing; sequencing was by immunoSEQ multiplex PCR. There are approximately 88,000 clones in the sample; approximately 90% occur only once, and 0.25% to 0.35% lies in the top ten. V lost 4 bases to trimming and J lost 6 bases, with 7 bases between them. The CDR3 loop spans 12 amino acids. Germline V gene sequence: CDR1 MRHNA, CDR2 SNTAGT. These data are taken from a study of OX40 agonist ivuxolimab in advanced cancers. For the study at large: Ivuxolimab, an antibody that agonizes OX40 (CD134), was administered to the patients. Participants averaged approximately 65 years of age (range about 23 to 80) and were under 90% male.

Whole-study results and caveats: Dose levels from 0.1 to 3.0 mg/kg saw CD4+ and CD8+ blood T cells expand clonally by week 6.

The sample was CD4+ or CD8+ T cells sorted from blood, taken in a trial of the OX40 agonist ivuxolimab. This clonotype originated in an adult with an advanced solid tumor such as melanoma, head and neck, liver or kidney cancer. The genes are TRBV6-4 and TRBJ2-1; a possible D gene is TRBD1 (5 bases). CDR3 nucleotides: TGTGCCAGCAGTGCTGGGGCCAATGAGCAGTTCTTC. Amino acid sequence: CASSAGANEQFF.